The rows below give T cell receptor beta chains drawn from one sample of a study of blood T cells in healthy people across ages. TCRdb reprocessed the 5' RACE reads via MiXCR and lists one record per CDR3 protein. The top ten clones hold under 4.5% of a sample with about 800,000 distinct CDR3 sequences, around a quarter of them seen once. The same specimen was also included in a second study, on T cells of mothers and their children.

The sample comprised blood. The receptors shown here come from a boy younger than 18 in good health. Each CDR3 is given with its conserved first and last residue. A D gene is named only where the DNA matches it firmly. The listing skips clone size in some rows; elsewhere it reads once, few, many or a size class.

J gene: TRBJ2-7; D gene: -; V gene: TRBV18; clone size: few; CDR3 protein: CASSPSSAEQYF; CDR3 DNA: TGTGCCAGCTCACCTTCTTCGGCAGAGCAGTACTTC
J gene: TRBJ2-5; D gene: -; V gene: TRBV14; clone size: few; CDR3 protein: CASSWRGELRTQYF; CDR3 DNA: TGTGCCAGCAGCTGGAGGGGGGAGCTTCGGACCCAGTACTTC
J gene: TRBJ1-2; D gene: -; V gene: TRBV12-3/TRBV12-4; clone size: -; CDR3 protein: CASTRENGYTF; CDR3 DNA: TGTGCCAGCACCAGGGAAAATGGCTACACCTTC
J gene: TRBJ2-3; D gene: -; V gene: TRBV12-3/TRBV12-4; clone size: few; CDR3 protein: CASTADKSSTDTQYF; CDR3 DNA: TGTGCCAGCACGGCGGACAAATCTAGCACAGATACGCAGTATTTT
J gene: TRBJ2-1; D gene: TRBD1; V gene: TRBV6-2/TRBV6-3; clone size: -; CDR3 protein: CASSYGTVNEQFF; CDR3 DNA: TGTGCCAGCAGTTACGGGACAGTCAATGAGCAGTTCTTC
J gene: TRBJ2-4; D gene: -; V gene: TRBV5-5; clone size: -; CDR3 protein: CASTWGLTVNIQYF; CDR3 DNA: TGTGCCAGCACCTGGGGATTGACCGTAAACATTCAGTACTTC
J gene: TRBJ2-7; D gene: TRBD1; V gene: TRBV20-1; clone size: few; CDR3 protein: CSAIDRGTYEQYF; CDR3 DNA: TGCAGTGCTATAGACAGGGGGACCTACGAGCAGTACTTC
J gene: TRBJ2-7; D gene: -; V gene: TRBV6-2/TRBV6-3; clone size: few; CDR3 protein: CASLIGLGHYEQYF; CDR3 DNA: TGTGCCAGCCTAATTGGACTGGGGCATTACGAGCAGTACTTC
J gene: TRBJ1-5; D gene: -; V gene: TRBV19; clone size: -; CDR3 protein: CASSIGGGTPFVQPQHF; CDR3 DNA: TGTGCCAGTAGTATAGGCGGGGGGACGCCATTCGTTCAGCCCCAGCATTTT
J gene: TRBJ2-7; D gene: -; V gene: TRBV7-2; clone size: many; CDR3 protein: CASSLGAGSRAHEQYF; CDR3 DNA: TGTGCCAGCAGCTTAGGGGCGGGCTCCAGGGCGCACGAGCAGTACTTC
J gene: TRBJ1-3; D gene: -; V gene: TRBV9; clone size: -; CDR3 protein: CASSVGLPGDGNTIYF; CDR3 DNA: TGTGCCAGCAGCGTAGGCCTCCCGGGGGACGGAAACACCATATATTTT
J gene: TRBJ2-7; D gene: -; V gene: TRBV3-1; clone size: few; CDR3 protein: CASSQSATLYEQYF; CDR3 DNA: TGTGCCAGCAGCCAGTCGGCTACCCTCTACGAGCAGTACTTC
J gene: TRBJ2-1; D gene: TRBD2; V gene: TRBV6-2/TRBV6-3; clone size: -; CDR3 protein: CASSNPGTSYNEQFF; CDR3 DNA: TGTGCCAGCAGTAACCCCGGGACTAGTTACAATGAGCAGTTCTTC
J gene: TRBJ1-3; D gene: -; V gene: TRBV7-9; clone size: -; CDR3 protein: CASSPRQISGNTIYF; CDR3 DNA: TGTGCCAGCAGCCCTCGACAGATCTCTGGAAACACCATATATTTT
J gene: TRBJ2-7; D gene: -; V gene: TRBV9; clone size: -; CDR3 protein: CASSVNDRAYEQYF; CDR3 DNA: TGTGCCAGCAGCGTAAACGACAGAGCCTACGAGCAGTACTTC
J gene: TRBJ2-5; D gene: TRBD1; V gene: TRBV5-1; clone size: few; CDR3 protein: CASSNGDRSEETQYF; CDR3 DNA: TGCGCCAGCAGCAACGGGGACAGGTCGGAAGAGACCCAGTACTTC
J gene: TRBJ1-2; D gene: -; V gene: TRBV21-1; clone size: -; CDR3 protein: CASSEGADYGYTF; CDR3 DNA: TGTGCCAGCAGCGAGGGGGCCGACTATGGCTACACCTTC
J gene: TRBJ2-2; D gene: TRBD2; V gene: TRBV24-1; clone size: -; CDR3 protein: CATSDLEPSGGNTGELFF; CDR3 DNA: TGTGCCACCAGTGACCTCGAACCAAGCGGGGGGAACACCGGGGAGCTGTTTTTT
J gene: TRBJ1-2; D gene: TRBD1; V gene: TRBV12-3/TRBV12-4; clone size: few; CDR3 protein: CASSFGQGDRGYTF; CDR3 DNA: TGTGCCAGCAGTTTTGGGCAGGGGGATCGCGGCTACACCTTC
J gene: TRBJ2-7; D gene: -; V gene: TRBV7-3; clone size: few; CDR3 protein: CASSRVGGLYEQYF; CDR3 DNA: TGTGCCAGCAGCCGGGTGGGGGGTTTATACGAGCAGTACTTC
J gene: TRBJ1-5; D gene: -; V gene: TRBV28; clone size: few; CDR3 protein: CASSLYRGSNQPQHF; CDR3 DNA: TGTGCCAGCAGTTTATATCGGGGCAGCAATCAGCCCCAGCATTTT
J gene: TRBJ1-1; D gene: -; V gene: TRBV2; clone size: few; CDR3 protein: CASSEQRLNTEAFF; CDR3 DNA: TGTGCCAGCAGTGAACAACGGCTTAACACTGAAGCTTTCTTT